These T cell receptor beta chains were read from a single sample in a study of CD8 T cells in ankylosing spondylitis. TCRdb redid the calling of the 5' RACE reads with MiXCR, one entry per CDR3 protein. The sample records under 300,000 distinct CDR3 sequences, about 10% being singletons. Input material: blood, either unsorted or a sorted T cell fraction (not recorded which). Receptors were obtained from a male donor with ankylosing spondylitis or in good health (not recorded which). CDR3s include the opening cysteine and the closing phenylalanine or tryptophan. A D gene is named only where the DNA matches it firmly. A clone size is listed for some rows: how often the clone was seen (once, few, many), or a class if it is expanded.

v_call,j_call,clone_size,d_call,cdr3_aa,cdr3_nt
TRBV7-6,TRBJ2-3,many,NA,CASSPLGGVPDTQYF,TGTGCCAGCAGCCCCCTCGGGGGAGTCCCAGATACGCAGTATTTT
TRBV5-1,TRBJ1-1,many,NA,CASSLNGGETEAFF,TGCGCCAGCAGCTTGAATGGGGGGGAGACTGAAGCTTTCTTT
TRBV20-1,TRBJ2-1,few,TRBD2,CSARVASGGAAYNEQFF,TGCAGTGCTAGAGTGGCTAGCGGGGGGGCGGCTTACAATGAGCAGTTCTTC
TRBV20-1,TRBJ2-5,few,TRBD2,CSARDGDYSHETQYF,TGCAGTGCTAGAGATGGGGACTATTCTCATGAGACCCAGTACTTC
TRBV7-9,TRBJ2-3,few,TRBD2,CASILGLAGSDTQYF,TGTGCCAGCATCCTCGGACTAGCGGGAAGCGATACGCAGTATTTT
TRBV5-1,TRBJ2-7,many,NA,CASSVTGGYEQYF,TGCGCCAGCAGTGTGACAGGCGGGTACGAGCAGTACTTC
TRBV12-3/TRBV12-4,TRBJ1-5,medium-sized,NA,CASSLTQGTPQHF,TGTGCCAGCAGTTTAACGCAGGGGACGCCCCAGCATTTT
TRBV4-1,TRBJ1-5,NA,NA,CASSLEAGAQPQHF,TGCGCCAGCAGCCTGGAGGCGGGGGCCCAGCCCCAGCATTTT
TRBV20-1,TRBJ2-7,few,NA,CSARGYGSYEQYF,TGCAGTGCTAGAGGTTATGGGAGTTACGAGCAGTACTTC
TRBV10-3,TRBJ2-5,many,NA,CAISEPTLLGQETQYF,TGTGCCATCAGTGAGCCGACCCTCTTGGGGCAAGAGACCCAGTACTTC
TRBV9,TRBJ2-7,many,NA,CASSVGGQGPTYEQYF,TGTGCCAGCAGCGTAGGGGGTCAGGGACCCACCTACGAGCAGTACTTC
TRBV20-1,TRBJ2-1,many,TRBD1,CSARSPGTGGRNEQFF,TGCAGTGCTAGAAGTCCCGGGACAGGGGGCAGGAATGAGCAGTTCTTC
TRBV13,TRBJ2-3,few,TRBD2,CASSPTPRGSTDTQYF,TGTGCCAGCAGCCCCACCCCGCGGGGGAGCACAGATACGCAGTATTTT
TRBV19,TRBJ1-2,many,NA,CASSIQNYGYTF,TGTGCCAGTAGTATCCAGAACTATGGCTACACCTTC
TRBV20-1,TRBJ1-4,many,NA,CSARFNVGEKLFF,TGCAGTGCTAGGTTTAACGTAGGTGAAAAACTGTTTTTT
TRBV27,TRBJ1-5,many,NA,CASSLSRDQPQHF,TGTGCCAGCAGTTTATCTCGGGATCAGCCCCAGCATTTT
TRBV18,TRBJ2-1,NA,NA,CASSPLSGRPYNEQFF,TGTGCCAGCTCACCACTGTCGGGCAGGCCATACAATGAGCAGTTCTTC
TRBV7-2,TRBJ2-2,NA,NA,CASSRLTGELFF,TGTGCCAGCAGCCGTCTAACCGGGGAGCTGTTTTTT
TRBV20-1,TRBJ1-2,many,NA,CSALDSYYGYTF,TGCAGTGCTCTGGACAGCTACTATGGCTACACCTTC
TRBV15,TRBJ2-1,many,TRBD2,CATSRPTSGAEQFF,TGTGCCACCAGCAGGCCGACTAGCGGGGCAGAGCAGTTCTTC
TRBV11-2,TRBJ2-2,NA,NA,CASSWGVTGELFF,TGTGCCAGCAGCTGGGGGGTCACCGGGGAGCTGTTTTTT
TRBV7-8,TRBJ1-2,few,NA,CASTLIQGNYGYTF,TGTGCCAGCACCCTAATCCAGGGAAACTATGGCTACACCTTC
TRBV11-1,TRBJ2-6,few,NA,CASEDSGANVLTF,TGTGCCAGCGAGGACTCTGGGGCCAACGTCCTGACTTTC
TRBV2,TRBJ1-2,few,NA,CASRGEDYGYTF,TGTGCCAGCCGGGGAGAGGACTATGGCTACACCTTC
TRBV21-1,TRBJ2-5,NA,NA,CASSPRVGETQYF,TGTGCCAGCAGCCCCAGGGTGGGAGAGACCCAGTACTTC
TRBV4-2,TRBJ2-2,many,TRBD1,CASSRQTGITGELFF,TGTGCCAGCAGCCGCCAGACAGGGATCACCGGGGAGCTGTTTTTT
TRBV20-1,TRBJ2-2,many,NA,CSAPLPANTGELFF,TGCAGTGCCCCTCTCCCGGCGAACACCGGGGAGCTGTTTTTT
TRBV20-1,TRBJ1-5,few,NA,CCARDDTPIYSNQPQHF,TGCTGTGCTAGGGACGATACACCGATCTATAGCAATCAGCCCCAGCATTTT
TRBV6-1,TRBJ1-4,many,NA,CASHPVFGANEKLFF,TGTGCCAGTCATCCTGTATTTGGGGCTAATGAAAAACTGTTTTTT